The TCR beta chain described here comes from a study of T cells after yellow fever vaccination. Generation of TCR cDNA used 5'RACE template switching (which added a universal primer site and UMIs). MiXCR was run by TCRdb on the 5' RACE reads, yielding one entry per CDR3 protein. The sample consists of 300,000 to 400,000 distinct CDR3 sequences, around 12% of them appearing once. The germline V and J ends were trimmed by 4 bases and 10 bases, with 9 bases remaining between them. This CDR3 comprises 12 residues. CDR1 SGHDT and CDR2 YYEEEE come from the germline V gene. Broader study findings: Repertoires obtained by FACS sorting could include abundant clonotypes that entered as contaminants from the bulk population. Most clones from primary vaccination were detected again post-booster (96% CD4, approximately 90% CD8). A limited proportion of clonotypes was detected within both the CD4 and CD8 compartments.

With respect to this clonotype: What it recognizes is unknown.

The chain joins TRBV5-6 to TRBJ2-6, with D uncertain. The TCR comes from a man aged 18 to 30 who received the YFV17D yellow fever vaccine. The sample in question was CD4+ T cells sorted from PBMCs, obtained 15 days after the yellow fever booster vaccination. CDR3 sequence reads: CASSPGPNVLTF. In DNA form, the CDR3 reads TGTGCCAGCAGCCCCGGGCCTAACGTCCTGACTTTC.